Below, 18 T cell receptor beta chains from the same sample are listed, as sequenced in a study of long-term antiretroviral therapy in people with HIV. Investigators performed immunoSEQ version v3.0 at survey level. Clones were read by immunoSEQ multiplex PCR, and TCRdb kept only the in-frame ones, dropping some. The table shows roughly 18,000 clones, with 78% occurring only once. The source material was unsorted PBMCs, sampled 0.3 years after starting antiretroviral therapy. The receptors were gathered from a woman aged 50 to 60 with HIV.

The chain recombines TRBV5-1 with TRBJ2-5; D tentatively fits TRBD1 or TRBD2 (6 bases each). V lost 4 bases to trimming and J lost 5 bases, with 12 bases between them. CDR1 SGHRS and CDR2 YFSETQ come from the germline V gene. This CDR3 is 13 amino acids long. The CDR3 sequence: CASSAGGGETQYF. DNA for the CDR3: TGCGCCAGCAGCGCCGGGGGCGGCGAGACCCAGTACTTC.

The count of this clone is one. The chain combines TRBV7-6 with TRBJ2-2; 9 bases are shared with TRBD2. The CDR3 has 16 residues. Germline loops: CDR1 SGHVS, CDR2 FNYEAQ. J was trimmed by 5 bases and V by 2 bases; bases with no gene match: 6. The CDR3 DNA reads TGTGCCAGCAGCTTAACTAGCGGGTATAATACCGGGGAGCTGTTTTTT. This encodes CASSLTSGYNTGELFF.

The chain is built from TRBV11-2 and TRBJ1-1; 8 nucleotides align to TRBD1. J lost 10 bases, V lost 2 bases, and 12 bases had no gene match. The CDR3 sequence is 15 residues long. CDR1 SGHAT and CDR2 FQNNGV come from the germline V gene. The CDR3 DNA follows: TGTGCCAGCAGCTTATGGTCAGGGGGCGCAAGGGCAGCTTTCTTT. This gives the protein CASSLWSGGARAAFF. The variable domain in full, with the rest retrieved from reference TRBV11-2 and TRBJ1-1, is EAGVAQSPRYKIIEKRQSVAFWCNPISGHATLYWYQQILGQGPKLLIQFQNNGVVDDSQLPKDRFSAERLKGVDSTLKIQPAKLEDSAVYLCASSLWSGGARAAFFGQGTRLTVV.

The CDR3 region has the DNA TGTGCCAGCAGCTCCCGGGGGGACTCCTACAATGAGCAGTTCTTC. It translates to CASSSRGDSYNEQFF. The gene calls are TRBV7-2 and TRBJ2-1, with 7 bases identical to TRBD2. The ends lost 4 bases at V and 0 bases at J; junction bases unmatched: 3. The V gene's germline CDR1 is SGHTA and CDR2 FQGNSA. The CDR3 is 15 residues long. The variable domain in full, with the rest retrieved from reference TRBV7-2 and TRBJ2-1, is GAGVSQSPSNKVTEKGKDVELRCDPISGHTALYWYRQSLGQGLEFLIYFQGNSAPDKSGLPSDRFSAERTGGSVSTLTIQRTQQEDSAVYLCASSSRGDSYNEQFFGPGTRLTVL.

This clone has more than one count but fewer than ten. The gene calls are TRBV6-6 and TRBJ1-5; the D is unclear. This CDR3 contains 15 residues. CDR1 and CDR2 (germline): MNHNY, SVGAGI (reference sequence). V was cut by 3 bases and J by 0 bases, with 9 bases left in between. CDR3 bases: TGTGCCAGCAGTTATAAGGGCGATAGCAATCAGCCCCAGCATTTT. Protein sequence: CASSYKGDSNQPQHF.

The chain is built from TRBV6-1 and TRBJ1-1; TRBD1 matches 9 bases. V lost 7 bases and J lost 3; bases outside the gene matches: 3. Germline V lookup: CDR1 MNHNS, CDR2 SASEGT. The CDR3 has 13 residues. This CDR3 is CASTRDRDTEAFF. Written as DNA, the CDR3 is TGTGCCAGCACCCGGGACAGGGACACTGAAGCTTTCTTT.

This clone has more than one count but fewer than ten. Other DNA sequences from this sample encode an identical CDR3 as well. This chain links TRBV4-1 with TRBJ1-2, with D tentatively TRBD1 (6 bases). Trimming stripped 3 bases from V and 8 bases from J, with 10 bases between. Germline CDR1 is MGHRA and CDR2 is YSYEKL. This CDR3 spans 12 amino acids. The CDR3 nucleotides read TGCGCCAGCAGCCAGGCAGGGGCGGGCTACACCTTC. It yields the protein CASSQAGAGYTF.

The rearrangement joins TRBV11-2 to TRBJ2-5, with 8 bases identical to TRBD2. V shed 7 bases and J 5 bases; nucleotides not matched to a gene: 15. CDR3 length equals 16 residues. Germline CDR1 is SGHAT and CDR2 is FQNNGV. CDR3 DNA: TGTGCCAGCAACCCAGACCGGGGGGGGGCGCGGGAGACCCAGTACTTC. Translating gives CASNPDRGGARETQYF.

The genes are TRBV6-4 and TRBJ2-7, with 9 bases identical to TRBD2. Germline values: CDR1 MRHNA, CDR2 SNTAGT. V shed 4 bases and J 3 bases; nucleotides not matched to a gene: 13. The length of the CDR3 is 17 residues. CDR3 sequence: CASSGAGGTPSGYEQYV. CDR3 sequence (DNA): TGTGCCAGCAGTGGAGCGGGGGGCACTCCTTCGGGCTACGAGCAGTACGTC.

CDR3 sequence (DNA): TGCGCCAGCAGCCTCGGGACAAGCACAGATACGCAGTATTTT. Protein: CASSLGTSTDTQYF. V and J are TRBV5-1 and TRBJ2-3; maybe TRBD1 (6 bases). In germline, CDR1 is SGHRS, CDR2 YFSETQ. The CDR3 covers 14 residues. Deletions cut 4 bases from V and 0 bases from J, with 9 bases between.

The chain combines TRBV7-9 with TRBJ2-2, with D perhaps given as TRBD1 or TRBD2 (7 bases each). V lost 2 bases to trimming and J lost 4 bases, with 11 bases between them. The CDR3 totals 15 residues. Germline loops: CDR1 SEHNR, CDR2 FQNEAQ (reference sequence). The CDR3 coding sequence is TGTGCCAGCAGCTTATCAGGGGGGGTCACCGGGGAGCTGTTTTTT. Its protein is CASSLSGGVTGELFF.

This clone has a handful of counts. The chain recombines TRBV7-2 with TRBJ2-7, with a possible D match to TRBD2 (6 bases). Per germline, CDR1 SGHTA and CDR2 FQGNSA. The length of the CDR3 is 15 residues. The ends were cut back, 1 base at V and 3 bases at J, with 13 bases in the middle. CDR3 DNA sequence: TGTGCCAGCAGCTTAGGGGGCGGGACCCTCTACGAGCAGTACGTC. This translates into CASSLGGGTLYEQYV.

V usage is TRBV5-1 and J usage is TRBJ2-1, with D maybe TRBD2 (5 bases). V dropped 4 bases and J dropped 10 bases, with 15 bases sitting between them. The germline V gene encodes CDR1 SGHRS and CDR2 YFSETQ. The CDR3 spans 13 residues. The DNA for the CDR3 is TGCGCCAGCAGCCTGGACGGGGTCGGAGAGCAGTTCTTC. Its translation: CASSLDGVGEQFF.

The V gene is TRBV7-1, the J gene TRBJ2-3; D ambiguous. TRBV7-1 counts as an open reading frame of uncertain function. There are 15 residues in the CDR3. V shed 5 bases and J shed 1 base, with 13 bases lying between them. The CDR3 region has the DNA TGTGCCAGCAGCCCTCTAGGTGGAGGCACAGATACGCAGTATTTT. This sequence encodes CASSPLGGGTDTQYF.

CDR3 DNA sequence: TGCGCCAGCAGCTTGTCTCACCCCACAGATACGCAGTATTTT. Protein: CASSLSHPTDTQYF. V and J are TRBV5-1 and TRBJ2-3; D remains unclear. The CDR3 has 14 amino acids. The V end lost 1 base, the J end lost 2 bases, and 8 bases lay between the germline ends. Germline CDR1 SGHRS, CDR2 YFSETQ.

The chain has TRBV2 and TRBJ2-7; 8 bases map to TRBD1. CDR3 size: 14 residues. The V gene end was trimmed by 3 bases and the J gene end by 6 bases; junction bases not matched to a gene: 7. Germline-derived CDR1 and CDR2 are SNHLY and FYNNEI. Here the CDR3 DNA reads TGTGCCAGCAGTGACAGGGGGCGTAGTCTCGAGCAGTACGTC. It is translated as CASSDRGRSLEQYV.

V usage is TRBV7-9 and J usage is TRBJ1-3, with unresolved D. V lost 4 bases, J lost 1 base, and 17 bases lay in between. Germline lookup yields CDR1 SEHNR and CDR2 FQNEAQ (reference sequence). The CDR3 has 17 residues. The CDR3 DNA sequence: TGTGCCAGCAGCTACAGCCTCCGGGTAGGGTCTGGAAACACCATATATTTT. This encodes CASSYSLRVGSGNTIYF.

V usage is TRBV14 and J usage is TRBJ2-7; D is unresolved. The CDR3 covers 14 residues. Per germline, CDR1 SGHDN and CDR2 FVKESK. Deletions cut 4 bases from V and 0 bases from J, with 10 bases between. The CDR3 DNA reads TGTGCCAGCAGCCTTTACGCCGACTCCTACGAGCAGTACTTC. Protein: CASSLYADSYEQYF.